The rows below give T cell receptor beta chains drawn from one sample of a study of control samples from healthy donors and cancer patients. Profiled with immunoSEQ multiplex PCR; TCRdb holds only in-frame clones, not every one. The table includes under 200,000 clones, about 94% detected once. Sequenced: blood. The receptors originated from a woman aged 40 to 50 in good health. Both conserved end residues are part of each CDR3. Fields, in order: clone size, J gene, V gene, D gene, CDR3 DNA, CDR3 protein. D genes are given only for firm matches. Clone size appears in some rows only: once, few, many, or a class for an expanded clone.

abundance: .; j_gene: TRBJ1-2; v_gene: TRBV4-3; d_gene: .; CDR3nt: TGCGCCAGCAGCCGGATTGTAAGCTCTAACTATGGCTACACCTTC; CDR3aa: CASSRIVSSNYGYTF
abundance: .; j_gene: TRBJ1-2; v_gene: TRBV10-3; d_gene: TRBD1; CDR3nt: TGTGCCATCAGTGAGTCCGGGACAGGGGACTATGGCTACACCTTC; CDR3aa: CAISESGTGDYGYTF
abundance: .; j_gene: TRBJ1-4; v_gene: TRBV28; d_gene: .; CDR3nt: TGTGCCAGCAGTTTGAACGGGAATGAAAAACTGTTTTTT; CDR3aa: CASSLNGNEKLFF
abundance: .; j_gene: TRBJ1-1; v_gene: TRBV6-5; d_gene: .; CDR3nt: TGTGCCAGCAGAGTCCTTTTGAACACTGAAGCTTTCTTT; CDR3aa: CASRVLLNTEAFF
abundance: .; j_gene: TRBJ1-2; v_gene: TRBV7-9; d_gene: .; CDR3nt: TGTGCCAGCAGCTTAGGGGCCCCCGGCTACACCTTC; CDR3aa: CASSLGAPGYTF
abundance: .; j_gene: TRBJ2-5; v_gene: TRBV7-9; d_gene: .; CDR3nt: TGTGCCAGCAGCTTAACGAACGGGGAGACCCAGTACTTC; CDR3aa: CASSLTNGETQYF
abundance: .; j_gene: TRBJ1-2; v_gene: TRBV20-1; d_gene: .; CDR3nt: TGCAGTGCCAGCATTAACTATGGCTACACCTTC; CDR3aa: CSASINYGYTF
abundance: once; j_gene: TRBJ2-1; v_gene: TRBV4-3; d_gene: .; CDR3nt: TGCGCCAGCAGCCAGGTGGTTGCTGCGGCTACACAGTTCTTC; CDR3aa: CASSQVVAAATQFF
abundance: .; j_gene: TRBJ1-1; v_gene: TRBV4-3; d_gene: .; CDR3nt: TGCGCCAGCAGCCAAGATCTAAGCACTGAAGCTTTCTTT; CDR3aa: CASSQDLSTEAFF
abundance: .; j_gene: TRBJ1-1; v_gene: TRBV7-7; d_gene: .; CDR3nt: TGTGCCAGCAGCCCACTAGAGAGGGTAGGAGCTTTCTTT; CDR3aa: CASSPLERVGAFF
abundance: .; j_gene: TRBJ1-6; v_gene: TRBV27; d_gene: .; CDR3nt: TGTGCCAGCGGGGGGGCTGGGGATAATTCACCCCTCCACTTT; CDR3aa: CASGGAGDNSPLHF
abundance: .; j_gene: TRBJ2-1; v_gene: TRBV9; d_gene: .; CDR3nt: TGTGCCAGCAGCGTAGAGGGGTTCAATGAGCAGTTCTTC; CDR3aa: CASSVEGFNEQFF
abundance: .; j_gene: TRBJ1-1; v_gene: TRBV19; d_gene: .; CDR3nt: TGTGCCAGTAGTATAGCCGGGGGCATGAACACTGAAGCTTTCTTT; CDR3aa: CASSIAGGMNTEAFF
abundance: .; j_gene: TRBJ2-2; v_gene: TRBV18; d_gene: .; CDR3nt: TGTGCCAGCTCATTTAACTCGCGGGGGCCGAACACCGGGGAGCTGTTTTTT; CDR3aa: CASSFNSRGPNTGELFF
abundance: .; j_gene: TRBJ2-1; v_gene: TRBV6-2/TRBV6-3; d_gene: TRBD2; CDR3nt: TGTGCCAGCAGTCGTACAGGTGGGGGACTAGCGGGCGTCATCTACAATGAGCAGTTCTTC; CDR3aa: CASSRTGGGLAGVIYNEQFF
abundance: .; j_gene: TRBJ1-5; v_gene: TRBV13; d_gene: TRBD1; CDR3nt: TGTGCCAGCAGCTGGGGGACAGGGAATCAGCCCCAGCATTTT; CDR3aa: CASSWGTGNQPQHF
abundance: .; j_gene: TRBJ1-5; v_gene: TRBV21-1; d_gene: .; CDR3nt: TGTGCCAGCAACCCGGTGACGTATAGCAATCAGCCCCAGCATTTT; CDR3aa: CASNPVTYSNQPQHF
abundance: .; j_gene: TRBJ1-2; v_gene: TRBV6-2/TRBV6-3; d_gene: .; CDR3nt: TGTGCCAGCAGTCCGGGACGCTACCTCTCTACTAGGATCAACTATGGCTACACCTTC; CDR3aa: CASSPGRYLSTRINYGYTF
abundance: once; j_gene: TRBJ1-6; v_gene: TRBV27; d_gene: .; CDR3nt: TGTGCCAGCAGTTTATGGGGCGTGGGTTCACCCCTCCACTTT; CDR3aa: CASSLWGVGSPLHF
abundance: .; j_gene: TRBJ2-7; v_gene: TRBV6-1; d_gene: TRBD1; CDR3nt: TGTGCCAGCACTGAACCGACAGGGTTGTTCTACGAGCAGTACTTC; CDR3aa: CASTEPTGLFYEQYF
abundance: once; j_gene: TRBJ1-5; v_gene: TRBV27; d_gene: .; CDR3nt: TGTGCCAGCAGTTTAAGGGGCAATCAGCCCCAGCATTTT; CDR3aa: CASSLRGNQPQHF
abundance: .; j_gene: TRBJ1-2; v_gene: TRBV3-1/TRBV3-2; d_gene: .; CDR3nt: TGTGCCAGCAGCAGGACAACAGCTAACTATGGCTACACCTTC; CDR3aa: CASSRTTANYGYTF
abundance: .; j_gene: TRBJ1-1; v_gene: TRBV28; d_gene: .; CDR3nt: TGTGCCAGCAGTTTATCGGGTAATTGGGGCACTGAAGCTTTCTTT; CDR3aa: CASSLSGNWGTEAFF
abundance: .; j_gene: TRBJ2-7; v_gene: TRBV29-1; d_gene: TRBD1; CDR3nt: TGCAGCGTTGAATCGGGGACAGGGGGCAGCGAGCAGTACTTC; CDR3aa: CSVESGTGGSEQYF
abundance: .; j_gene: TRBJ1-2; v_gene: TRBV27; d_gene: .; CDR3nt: TGTGCCAGCAGTTTGGCCTCTCCCGAGGGGATGGATGGCTACACCTTC; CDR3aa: CASSLASPEGMDGYTF